Following are 7 T cell receptor beta chains from one sample sequenced in a study of T cells after yellow fever vaccination. MiXCR, applied by TCRdb to the 5' RACE reads, yields one record per CDR3 protein. This sample has 300,000 to 350,000 distinct CDR3 sequences; around 4.1% occur once, and the top ten carry less than 25%. The source material was PBMCs, sampled 5 days after the yellow fever booster vaccination. These receptors all come from a man younger than 30 who received the YFV17D yellow fever vaccine.

This clonotype was recorded at least ten times. The chain joins TRBV6-2 or TRBV6-3 to TRBJ2-2; TRBD1 matches 11 bases. CDR1 and CDR2 from the germline V gene are MNHEY and SVGEGT. J gave up 6 bases and V 2 bases, and 5 bases lay outside the gene matches. There are 16 residues in the CDR3. The CDR3 sequence: CASSYAPGQGAGELFF. The DNA of the CDR3 is TGTGCCAGCAGTTACGCCCCGGGACAGGGGGCCGGGGAGCTGTTTTTT.

This clonotype has at least ten counts. J is TRBJ2-7 and V is TRBV2; D is unclear. The germline gives CDR1 SNHLY, CDR2 FYNNEI. This CDR3 is built from 13 residues. Trimming cost V 5 bases and J 3 bases, with 11 bases left between them. CDR3 in amino acids: CASSLTENYEQYF. CDR3 nucleotides: TGTGCCAGCAGTCTTACCGAAAACTACGAGCAGTACTTC.

The chain has TRBV7-2 and TRBJ1-4, with D maybe TRBD1 (5 bases). Trimming removed 5 bases at V and 0 bases at J, with 13 bases between. CDR3 length equals 16 residues. Germline loops: CDR1 SGHTA, CDR2 FQGNSA. CDR3 sequence reads: CASSPRQIATNEKLFF. The CDR3 bases are TGTGCCAGCAGCCCGAGACAGATTGCAACTAATGAAAAACTGTTTTTT.

CDR3 protein: CASSFTQATYEQYF. The CDR3 bases are TGTGCCAGCAGTTTCACCCAGGCAACCTACGAGCAGTACTTC. The gene calls are TRBV27 and TRBJ2-7, with D hard to call. CDR3 size: 14 residues. V was trimmed by 3 bases and J by 2 bases, leaving 11 bases between them. Germline CDR1 MNHEY, CDR2 SMNVEV (reference sequence).

This clonotype was observed a few times. This chain uses TRBV5-1 with TRBJ2-1; D might be TRBD1 (5 bases). Per germline, CDR1 SGHRS and CDR2 YFSETQ. The CDR3 totals 14 residues. The germline V and J ends were trimmed by 2 bases and 6 bases, with 12 bases remaining between them. The CDR3 sequence is CASSLGDSPNEQFF. The CDR3 DNA reads TGCGCCAGCAGCTTAGGTGACAGCCCCAATGAGCAGTTCTTC.

The rearrangement uses TRBV20-1 and TRBJ1-5; D is perhaps TRBD1 (5 bases). Germline V gives CDR1 DFQATT, CDR2 SNEGSKA (reference sequence). CDR3 length equals 14 residues. With 1 base removed from V and 1 base from J, the gap between germline ends came to 8 bases. The CDR3 spells CSARVRGSNQPQHF. The CDR3 DNA is TGCAGTGCTAGAGTCCGGGGGAGCAATCAGCCCCAGCATTTT.

This clonotype was seen many times. The V and J genes are TRBV5-4 and TRBJ1-2; no clear D gene. The CDR3 runs 14 residues. The germline V gene has CDR1 SGHNT and CDR2 YYREEE (reference sequence). V lost 3 bases to trimming and J lost 0 bases, with 9 bases between them. The CDR3: CASSSYGANYGYTF. CDR3 DNA: TGTGCCAGCAGCTCTTACGGAGCTAACTATGGCTACACCTTC.